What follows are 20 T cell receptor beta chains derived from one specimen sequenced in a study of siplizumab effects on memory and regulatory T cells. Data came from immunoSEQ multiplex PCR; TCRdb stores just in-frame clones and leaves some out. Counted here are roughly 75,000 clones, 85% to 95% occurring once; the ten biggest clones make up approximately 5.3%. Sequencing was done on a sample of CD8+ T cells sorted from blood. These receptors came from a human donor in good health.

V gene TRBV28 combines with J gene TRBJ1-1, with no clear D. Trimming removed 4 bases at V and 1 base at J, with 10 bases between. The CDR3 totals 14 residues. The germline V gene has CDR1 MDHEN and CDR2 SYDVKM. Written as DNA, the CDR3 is TGTGCCAGCAGTTCTGGACCCAAGAACACTGAAGCTTTCTTT. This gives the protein CASSSGPKNTEAFF.

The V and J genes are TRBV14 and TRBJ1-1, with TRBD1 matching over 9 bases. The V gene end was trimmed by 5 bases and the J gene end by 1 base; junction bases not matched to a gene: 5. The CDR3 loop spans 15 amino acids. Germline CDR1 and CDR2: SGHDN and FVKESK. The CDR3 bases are TGTGCCAGCAGCAATACAGGGGGCGCGAACACTGAAGCTTTCTTT. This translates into CASSNTGGANTEAFF.

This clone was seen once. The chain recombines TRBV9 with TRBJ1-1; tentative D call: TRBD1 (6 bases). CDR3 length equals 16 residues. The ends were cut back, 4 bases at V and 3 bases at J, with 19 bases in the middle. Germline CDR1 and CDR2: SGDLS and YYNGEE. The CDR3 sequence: CASSSEDLGADTEAFF. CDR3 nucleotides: TGTGCCAGCAGCTCCGAGGACCTGGGGGCAGACACTGAAGCTTTCTTT.

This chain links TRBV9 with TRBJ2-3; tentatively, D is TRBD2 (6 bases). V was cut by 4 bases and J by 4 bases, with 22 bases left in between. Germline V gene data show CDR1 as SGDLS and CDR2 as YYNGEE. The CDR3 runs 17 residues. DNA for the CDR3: TGTGCCAGCAGCCCCGGGGGTGCTACCCCCGTTGCAGATACGCAGTATTTT. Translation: CASSPGGATPVADTQYF.

CDR3 region: CASSLGGRNTEAFF. CDR3 coding DNA: TGTGCCAGCAGCTTGGGGGGGCGAAACACTGAAGCTTTCTTT. The chain carries TRBV7-6 and TRBJ1-1, with D possibly TRBD1 on 6 matching bases. This CDR3 is 14 amino acids long. Germline V gene sequence: CDR1 SGHVS, CDR2 FNYEAQ. V was pared by 3 bases and J by 2 bases, with 10 bases between.

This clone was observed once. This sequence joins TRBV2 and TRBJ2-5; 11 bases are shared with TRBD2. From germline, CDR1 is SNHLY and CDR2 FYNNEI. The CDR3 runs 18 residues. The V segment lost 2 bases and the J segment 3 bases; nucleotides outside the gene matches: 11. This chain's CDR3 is CASSELASGGTRKETQYF. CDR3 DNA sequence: TGTGCCAGCAGTGAACTGGCTAGCGGGGGGACCAGAAAAGAGACCCAGTACTTC.

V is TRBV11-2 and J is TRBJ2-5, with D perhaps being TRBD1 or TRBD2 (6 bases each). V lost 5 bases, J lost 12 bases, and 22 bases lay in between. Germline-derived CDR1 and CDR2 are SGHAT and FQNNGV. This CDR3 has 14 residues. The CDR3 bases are TGTGCCAGCAGCCCACTAGGGGGGAAATTTCTGGAGTACTTC. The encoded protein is CASSPLGGKFLEYF.

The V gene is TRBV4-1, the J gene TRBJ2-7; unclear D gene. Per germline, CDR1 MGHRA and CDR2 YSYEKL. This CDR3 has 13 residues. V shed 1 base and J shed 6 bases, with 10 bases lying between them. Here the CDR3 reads CASSQGLVAEQYF. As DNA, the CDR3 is TGCGCCAGCAGCCAAGGGTTGGTGGCCGAGCAGTACTTC.

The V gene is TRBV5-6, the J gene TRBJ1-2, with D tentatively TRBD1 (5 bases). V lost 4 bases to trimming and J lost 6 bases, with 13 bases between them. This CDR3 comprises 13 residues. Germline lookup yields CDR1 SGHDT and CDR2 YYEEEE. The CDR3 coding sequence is TGTGCCAGCAGCCACGGTTGGGGGGATGGCTACACCTTC. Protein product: CASSHGWGDGYTF.

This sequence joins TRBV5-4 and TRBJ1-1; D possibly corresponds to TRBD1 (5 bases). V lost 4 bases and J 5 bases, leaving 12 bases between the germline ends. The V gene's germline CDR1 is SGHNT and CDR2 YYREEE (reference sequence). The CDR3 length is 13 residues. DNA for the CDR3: TGTGCCAGCAGCCCCGGGACGGCTACTGAAGCTTTCTTT. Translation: CASSPGTATEAFF.

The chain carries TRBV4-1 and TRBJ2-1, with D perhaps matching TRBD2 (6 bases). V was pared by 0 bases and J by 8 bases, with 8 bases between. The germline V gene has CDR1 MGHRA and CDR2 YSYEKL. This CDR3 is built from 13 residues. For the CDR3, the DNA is TGCGCCAGCAGCCAAGAGGAGGGTTATGAGCAGTTCTTC. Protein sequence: CASSQEEGYEQFF.

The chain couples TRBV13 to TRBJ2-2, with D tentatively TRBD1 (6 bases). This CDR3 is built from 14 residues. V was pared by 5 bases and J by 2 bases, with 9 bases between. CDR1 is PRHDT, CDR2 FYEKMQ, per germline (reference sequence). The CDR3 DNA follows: TGTGCCAGCAGCCCAGGGGTCAACACCGGGGAGCTGTTTTTT. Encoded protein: CASSPGVNTGELFF.

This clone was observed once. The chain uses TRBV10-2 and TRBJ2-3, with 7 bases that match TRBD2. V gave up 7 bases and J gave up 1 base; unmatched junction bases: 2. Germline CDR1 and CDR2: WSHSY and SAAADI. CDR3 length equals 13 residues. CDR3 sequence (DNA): TGCGCCAGCATGGCGGGGGGCACAGATACGCAGTATTTT. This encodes CASMAGGTDTQYF.

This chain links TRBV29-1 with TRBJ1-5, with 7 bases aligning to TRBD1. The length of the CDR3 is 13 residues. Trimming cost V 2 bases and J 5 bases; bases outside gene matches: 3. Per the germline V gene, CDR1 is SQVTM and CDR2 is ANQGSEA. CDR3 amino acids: CSVEQGGDQPQHF. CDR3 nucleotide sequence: TGCAGCGTTGAACAGGGGGGCGATCAGCCCCAGCATTTT.

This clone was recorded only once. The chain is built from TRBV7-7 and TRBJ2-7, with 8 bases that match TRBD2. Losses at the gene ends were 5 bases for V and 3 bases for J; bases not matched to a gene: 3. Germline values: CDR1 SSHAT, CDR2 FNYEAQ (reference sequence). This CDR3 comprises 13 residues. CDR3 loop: CASSPGGGYEQYF. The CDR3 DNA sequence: TGTGCCAGCAGCCCGGGAGGGGGCTACGAGCAGTACTTC.

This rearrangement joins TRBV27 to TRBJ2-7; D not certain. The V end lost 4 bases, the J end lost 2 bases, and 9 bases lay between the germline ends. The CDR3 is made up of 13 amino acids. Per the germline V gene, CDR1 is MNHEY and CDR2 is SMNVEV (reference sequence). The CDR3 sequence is CASSYDPTYEQYF. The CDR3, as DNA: TGTGCCAGCAGTTATGACCCCACCTACGAGCAGTACTTC.

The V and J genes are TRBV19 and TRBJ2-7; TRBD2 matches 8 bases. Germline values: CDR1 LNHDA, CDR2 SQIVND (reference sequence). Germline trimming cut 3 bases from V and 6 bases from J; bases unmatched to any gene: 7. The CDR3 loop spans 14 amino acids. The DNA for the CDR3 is TGTGCCAGTAGTATGGGCGGGGGGCCTAGCGAGCAGTACTTC. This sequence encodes CASSMGGGPSEQYF.

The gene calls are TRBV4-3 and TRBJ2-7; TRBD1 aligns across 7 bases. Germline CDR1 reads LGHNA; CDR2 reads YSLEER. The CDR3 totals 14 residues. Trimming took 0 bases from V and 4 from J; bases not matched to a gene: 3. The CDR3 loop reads CASSQEARGYEQYF. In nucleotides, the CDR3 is TGCGCCAGCAGCCAAGAAGCCAGGGGGTACGAGCAGTACTTC.

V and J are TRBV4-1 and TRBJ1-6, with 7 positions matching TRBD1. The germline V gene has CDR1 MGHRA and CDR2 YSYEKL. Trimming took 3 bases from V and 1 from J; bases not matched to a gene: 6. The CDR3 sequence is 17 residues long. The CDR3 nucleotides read TGCGCCAGCAGCCAGTTATCAGGGGGATCCTATAATTCACCCCTCCACTTT. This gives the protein CASSQLSGGSYNSPLHF.

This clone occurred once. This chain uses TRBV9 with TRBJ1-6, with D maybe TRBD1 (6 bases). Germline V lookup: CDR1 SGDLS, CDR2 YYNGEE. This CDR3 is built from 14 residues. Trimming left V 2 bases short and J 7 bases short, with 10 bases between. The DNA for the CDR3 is TGTGCCAGCAGCGTGACAGGTGGAAATTCACCCCTCCACTTT. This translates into CASSVTGGNSPLHF.